The rows below give T cell receptor beta chains drawn from one sample of a study of shared clonotypes between healthy human individuals. This table comes from immunoSEQ multiplex PCR, and its TCRdb copy is limited to in-frame clones, with some not included. The data hold about 2.4 million clones, with approximately 93% observed a single time. The sequenced sample was naive CD4+ T cells from PBMCs. The source of these receptors is a man in his late teens or twenties in good health. Some clones in this sample may be carry-over from other donors' samples. Each CDR3 is given without its conserved first and last residue. D genes are given only for firm matches.

d_call,j_call,v_call,cdr3_aa
.,TRBJ1-1,TRBV9,ASSAGQSVDTEAF
TRBD2,TRBJ2-3,TRBV4-2,ASSHGAGDRTDTQY
.,TRBJ2-7,TRBV10-3,ATRDTTYEQY
.,TRBJ2-1,TRBV18,ASSPFGTLISEQF
TRBD1,TRBJ1-2,TRBV18,ASSLSSPGQGDRYGYT
TRBD1,TRBJ2-6,TRBV5-1,ASSSATGLGGANVLT
.,TRBJ2-1,TRBV11-3,ASSLDEHGNEQF
.,TRBJ1-1,TRBV11-2,ASSLGDSKNTEAF
.,TRBJ1-4,TRBV2,ASSKETATNEKLF
.,TRBJ1-5,TRBV5-4,ASSFNLRQPQH
.,TRBJ2-5,TRBV30,AWSIGQGSQETQY
.,TRBJ2-7,TRBV5-5,ASGPPGQY
.,TRBJ2-2,TRBV5-4,ASSPPDRRTGELF
.,TRBJ2-4,TRBV29-1,SAQREDSGNIQY